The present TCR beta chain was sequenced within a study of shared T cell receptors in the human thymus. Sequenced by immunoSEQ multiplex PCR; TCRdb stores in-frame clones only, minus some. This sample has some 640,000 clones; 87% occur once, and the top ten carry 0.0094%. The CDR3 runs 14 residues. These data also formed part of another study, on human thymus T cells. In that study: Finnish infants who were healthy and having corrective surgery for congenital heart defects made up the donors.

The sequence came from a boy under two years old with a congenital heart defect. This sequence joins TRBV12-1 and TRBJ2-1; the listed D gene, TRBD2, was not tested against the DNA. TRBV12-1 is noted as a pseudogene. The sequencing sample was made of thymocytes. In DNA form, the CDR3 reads TGTGCCAGCACCTTAAGCGGGAGTTACAATGAGCAGTTCTTC. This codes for CASTLSGSYNEQFF.